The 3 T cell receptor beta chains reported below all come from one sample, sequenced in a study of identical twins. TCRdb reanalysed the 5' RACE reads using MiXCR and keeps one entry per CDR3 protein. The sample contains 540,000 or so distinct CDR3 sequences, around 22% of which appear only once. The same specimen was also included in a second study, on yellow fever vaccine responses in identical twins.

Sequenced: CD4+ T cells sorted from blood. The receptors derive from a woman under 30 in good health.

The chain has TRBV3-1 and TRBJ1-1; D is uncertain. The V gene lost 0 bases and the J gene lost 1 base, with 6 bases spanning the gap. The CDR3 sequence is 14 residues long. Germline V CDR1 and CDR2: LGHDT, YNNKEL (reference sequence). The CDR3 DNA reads TGTGCCAGCAGCCAAGAGCCCGCGAACACTGAAGCTTTCTTT. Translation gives CASSQEPANTEAFF.

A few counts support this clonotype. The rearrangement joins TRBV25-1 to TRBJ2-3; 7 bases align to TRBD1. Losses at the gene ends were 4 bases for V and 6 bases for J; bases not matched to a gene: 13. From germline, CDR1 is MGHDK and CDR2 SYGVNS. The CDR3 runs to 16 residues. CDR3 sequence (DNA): TGTGCCAGCAGTGGGGATCTGACAGGGACCGGGGATACGCAGTATTTT. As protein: CASSGDLTGTGDTQYF.

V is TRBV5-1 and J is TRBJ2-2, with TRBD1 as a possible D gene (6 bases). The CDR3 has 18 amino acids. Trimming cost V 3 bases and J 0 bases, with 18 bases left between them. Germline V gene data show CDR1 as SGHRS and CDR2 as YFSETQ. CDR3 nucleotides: TGCGCCAGCAGCTGGGGCAGGGGACCCATCCCGAACACCGGGGAGCTGTTTTTT. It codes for CASSWGRGPIPNTGELFF.